Listed here are 2 T cell receptor beta chains from one sample, sequenced in a study of cytomegalovirus exposure and HLA in healthy donors. PCR amplification relied on 60 Vbeta primers (plus 13 Jbeta primers). TCRdb keeps only in-frame clones here, not all; method: immunoSEQ multiplex PCR. The sample contains about 220,000 clones, roughly 70% of which appear only once. The source material was PBMCs. The receptors come from a woman in her twenties or thirties in good health and CMV-seronegative.

This sequence joins TRBV6-1 and TRBJ1-3; D perhaps matches TRBD1 (5 bases). CDR1 and CDR2 (germline): MNHNS, SASEGT. This CDR3 comprises 15 residues. V dropped 5 bases and J dropped 0 bases, with 11 bases sitting between them. The CDR3 nucleotides read TGTGCCAGCAGTCCGTCCAGGGTCTCTGGAAACACCATATATTTT. Its translation: CASSPSRVSGNTIYF.

The chain employs TRBV19 and TRBJ2-3; no reliable D call. The ends were cut back, 5 bases at V and 6 bases at J, with 18 bases in the middle. CDR1 and CDR2 from the germline V gene are LNHDA and SQIVND (reference sequence). The CDR3 has 15 amino acids. The CDR3 DNA reads as TGTGCCAGTAGTCCCCTCTCCTCTAGTGCTGATACGCAGTATTTT. Its translation: CASSPLSSSADTQYF. Full variable domain (rest looked up from reference TRBV19 and TRBJ2-3): DGGITQSPKYLFRKEGQNVTLSCEQNLNHDAMYWYRQDPGQGLRLIYYSQIVNDFQKGDIAEGYSVSREKKESFPLTVTSAQKNPTAFYLCASSPLSSSADTQYFGPGTRLTVL.